This note documents a single T cell receptor (beta chain) sequence. No antigen is known for it. Assay version v3.0 of immunoSEQ was used, and it was run at survey level. The repertoire was sequenced with immunoSEQ multiplex PCR; TCRdb's copy has only in-frame clones and lacks some. The sample shows 25,000 to 30,000 clones, 90% to 95% of them seen only once. Looked up from germline, CDR1 is SGHAT and CDR2 is FQNNGV. CDR3 length: 13 residues. V shed 0 bases and J shed 4 bases, with 6 bases lying between them. The sample originates from a study of long-term antiretroviral therapy in people with HIV. Study results and caveats: Pre-ART clonal expansion yielded clones that dominated the repertoire at all time points. Relative to transplant donor controls, diversity remained lower despite increasing after ART.

The source of this sequence is a man aged 18 to 30 with HIV. The material was unsorted PBMCs, obtained 3.1 years after starting antiretroviral therapy. The gene calls are TRBV11-2 and TRBJ1-2; weak D call: TRBD1 (5 bases). CDR3 in amino acids: CASSLDQGYGYTF. The CDR3, as DNA: TGTGCCAGCAGCTTAGATCAGGGCTATGGCTACACCTTC.